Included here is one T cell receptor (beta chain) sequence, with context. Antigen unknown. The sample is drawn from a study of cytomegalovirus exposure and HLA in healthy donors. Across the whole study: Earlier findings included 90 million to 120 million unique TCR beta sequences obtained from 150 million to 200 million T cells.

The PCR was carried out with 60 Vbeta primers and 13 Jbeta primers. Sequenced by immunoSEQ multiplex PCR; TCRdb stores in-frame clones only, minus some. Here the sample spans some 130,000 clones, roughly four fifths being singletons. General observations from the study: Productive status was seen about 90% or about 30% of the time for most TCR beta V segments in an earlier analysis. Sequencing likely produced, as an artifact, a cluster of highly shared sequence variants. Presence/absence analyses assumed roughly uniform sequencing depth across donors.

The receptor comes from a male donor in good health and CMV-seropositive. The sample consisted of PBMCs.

Here the CDR3 reads CASLRGVGTEAFF. The CDR3 coding sequence is TGTGCCAGTCTTCGGGGTGTAGGTACTGAAGCTTTCTTT. The chain employs TRBV2 and TRBJ1-1; D is uncertain. Germline V gives CDR1 SNHLY, CDR2 FYNNEI. The CDR3 runs 13 residues. V lost 9 bases and J 5 bases, leaving 16 bases between the germline ends. Filled out from reference TRBV2 and TRBJ1-1, the complete variable domain reads EPEVTQTPSHQVTQMGQEVILRCVPISNHLYFYWYRQILGQKVEFLVSFYNNEISEKSEIFDDQFSVERPDGSNFTLKIRSTKLEDSAMYFCASLRGVGTEAFFGQGTRLTVV.